The entry below gives a single TCR beta chain sequence along with its context. The source of the sample is a study of cytomegalovirus exposure and HLA in healthy donors. The PCR was carried out with 60 Vbeta primers and 13 Jbeta primers. Sequencing used immunoSEQ multiplex PCR; TCRdb keeps in-frame clones, though not all of them. The sample has about 130,000 clones, around four fifths seen once. Sequencing input: PBMCs. This sequence was found in a man younger than 35 in good health and CMV-seropositive.

The CDR3 nucleotides read TGTGCCAGCAGCCCCGGGACTAGTACGAGTAATGAGCAGTTCTTC. Translated: CASSPGTSTSNEQFF. This chain joins TRBV7-6 and TRBJ2-1; the match to TRBD2 covers 8 bases. CDR3 length equals 15 residues. V trimming: 5 bases; J trimming: 7 bases; junction bases outside the gene matches: 10. The germline V gene has CDR1 SGHVS and CDR2 FNYEAQ.